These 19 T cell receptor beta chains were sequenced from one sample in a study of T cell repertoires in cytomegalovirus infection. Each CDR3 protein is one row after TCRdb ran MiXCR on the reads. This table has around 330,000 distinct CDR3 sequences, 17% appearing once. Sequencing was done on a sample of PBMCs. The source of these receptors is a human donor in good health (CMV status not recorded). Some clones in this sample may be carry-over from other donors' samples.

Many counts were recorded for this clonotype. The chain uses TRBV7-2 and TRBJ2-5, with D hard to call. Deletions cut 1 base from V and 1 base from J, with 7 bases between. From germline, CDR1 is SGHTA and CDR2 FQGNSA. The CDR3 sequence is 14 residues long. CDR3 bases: TGTGCCAGCAGCTTAGTGGGATTCCAAGAGACCCAGTACTTC. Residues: CASSLVGFQETQYF.

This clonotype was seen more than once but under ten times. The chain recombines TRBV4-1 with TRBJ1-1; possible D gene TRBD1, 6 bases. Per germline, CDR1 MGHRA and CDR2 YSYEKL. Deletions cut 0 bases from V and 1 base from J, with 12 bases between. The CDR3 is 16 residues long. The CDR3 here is CASSQDPGAWNTEAFF. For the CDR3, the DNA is TGCGCCAGCAGCCAAGATCCAGGGGCCTGGAACACTGAAGCTTTCTTT.

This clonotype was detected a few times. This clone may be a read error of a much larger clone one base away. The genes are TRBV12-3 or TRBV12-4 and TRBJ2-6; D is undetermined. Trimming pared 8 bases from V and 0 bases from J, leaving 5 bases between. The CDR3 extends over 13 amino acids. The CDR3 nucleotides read TGTGCCAGCTGGGGCTCTGGGGCCAACGTCCTGACTTTC. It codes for CASWGSGANVLTF.

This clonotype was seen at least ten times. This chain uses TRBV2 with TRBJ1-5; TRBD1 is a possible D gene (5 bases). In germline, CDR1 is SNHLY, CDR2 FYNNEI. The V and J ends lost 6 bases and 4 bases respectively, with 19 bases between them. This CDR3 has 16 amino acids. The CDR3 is CASRLEGTGGNQPQHF. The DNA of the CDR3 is TGTGCCAGCAGACTAGAAGGGACGGGTGGTAATCAGCCCCAGCATTTT.

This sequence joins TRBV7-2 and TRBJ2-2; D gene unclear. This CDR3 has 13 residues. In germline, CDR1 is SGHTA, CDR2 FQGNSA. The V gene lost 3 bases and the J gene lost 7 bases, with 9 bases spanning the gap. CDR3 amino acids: CASSFYTGGELFF. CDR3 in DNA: TGTGCCAGCAGCTTTTATACGGGCGGGGAGCTGTTTTTT. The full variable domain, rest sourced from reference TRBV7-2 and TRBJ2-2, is GAGVSQSPSNKVTEKGKDVELRCDPISGHTALYWYRQSLGQGLEFLIYFQGNSAPDKSGLPSDRFSAERTGGSVSTLTIQRTQQEDSAVYLCASSFYTGGELFFGEGSRLTVL.

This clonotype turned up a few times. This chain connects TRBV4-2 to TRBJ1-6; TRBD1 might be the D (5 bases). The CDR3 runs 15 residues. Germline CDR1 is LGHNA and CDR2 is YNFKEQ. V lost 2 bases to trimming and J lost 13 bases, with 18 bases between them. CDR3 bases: TGTGCCAGCAGCCAACCGGCTCAGGGACCCTCGCCCCTCCACTTT. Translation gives CASSQPAQGPSPLHF.

Here the CDR3 reads CASSPPGPLYEQYF. CDR3 in DNA: TGTGCCAGCTCACCACCGGGACCCCTATACGAGCAGTACTTC. The chain has TRBV18 and TRBJ2-7; D possibly uses TRBD1 or TRBD2 (5 bases each). Germline CDR1 KGHSH, CDR2 LQKENI. Trimming stripped 0 bases from V and 4 bases from J, with 10 bases between. The CDR3 is 14 residues long.

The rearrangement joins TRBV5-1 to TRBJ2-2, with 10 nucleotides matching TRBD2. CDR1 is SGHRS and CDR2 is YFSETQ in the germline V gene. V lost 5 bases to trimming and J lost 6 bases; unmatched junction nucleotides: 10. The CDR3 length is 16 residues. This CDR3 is CASSERGGRDAGELFF. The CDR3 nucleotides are TGCGCCAGCAGTGAGCGGGGGGGCCGTGATGCCGGGGAGCTGTTTTTT. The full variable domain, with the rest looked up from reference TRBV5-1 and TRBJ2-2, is KAGVTQTPRYLIKTRGQQVTLSCSPISGHRSVSWYQQTPGQGLQFLFEYFSETQRNKGNFPGRFSGRQFSNSRSEMNVSTLELGDSALYLCASSERGGRDAGELFFGEGSRLTVL.

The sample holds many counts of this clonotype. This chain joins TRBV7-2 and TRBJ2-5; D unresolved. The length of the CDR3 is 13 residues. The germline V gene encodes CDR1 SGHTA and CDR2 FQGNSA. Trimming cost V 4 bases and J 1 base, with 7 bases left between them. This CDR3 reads CASSSPVQETQYF. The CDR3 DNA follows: TGTGCCAGCAGCTCCCCGGTCCAAGAGACCCAGTACTTC. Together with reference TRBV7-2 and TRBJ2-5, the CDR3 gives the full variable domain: GAGVSQSPSNKVTEKGKDVELRCDPISGHTALYWYRQSLGQGLEFLIYFQGNSAPDKSGLPSDRFSAERTGGSVSTLTIQRTQQEDSAVYLCASSSPVQETQYFGPGTRLLVL.

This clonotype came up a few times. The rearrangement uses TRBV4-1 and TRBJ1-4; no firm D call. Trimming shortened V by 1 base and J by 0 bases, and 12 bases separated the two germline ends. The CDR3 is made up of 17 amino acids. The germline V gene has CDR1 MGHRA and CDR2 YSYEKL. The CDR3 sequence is CASSQVAGQSTNEKLFF. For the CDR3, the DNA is TGCGCCAGCAGCCAAGTCGCAGGTCAATCAACTAATGAAAAACTGTTTTTT.

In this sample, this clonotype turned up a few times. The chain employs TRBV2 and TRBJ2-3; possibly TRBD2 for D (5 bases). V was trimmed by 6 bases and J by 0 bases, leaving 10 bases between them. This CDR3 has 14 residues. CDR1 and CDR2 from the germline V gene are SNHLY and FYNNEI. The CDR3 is CASSGDLSTDTQYF. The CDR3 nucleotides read TGTGCCAGCAGCGGGGATCTAAGCACAGATACGCAGTATTTT.

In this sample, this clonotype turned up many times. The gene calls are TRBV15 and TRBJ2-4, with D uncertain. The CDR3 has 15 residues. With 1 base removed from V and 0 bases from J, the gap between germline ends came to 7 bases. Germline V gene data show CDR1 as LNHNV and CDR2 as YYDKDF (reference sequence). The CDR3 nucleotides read TGTGCCACCAGCAGAGTTGAGCTAGCCAAAAACATTCAGTACTTC. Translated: CATSRVELAKNIQYF.

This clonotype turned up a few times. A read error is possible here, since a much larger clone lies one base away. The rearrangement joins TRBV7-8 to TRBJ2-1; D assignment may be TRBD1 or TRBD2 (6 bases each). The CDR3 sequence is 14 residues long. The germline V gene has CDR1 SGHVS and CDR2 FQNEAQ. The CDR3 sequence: CPSSLAQGGGEQFF. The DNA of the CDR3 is TGTCCCAGCAGCTTAGCCCAAGGGGGAGGTGAGCAGTTCTTC.

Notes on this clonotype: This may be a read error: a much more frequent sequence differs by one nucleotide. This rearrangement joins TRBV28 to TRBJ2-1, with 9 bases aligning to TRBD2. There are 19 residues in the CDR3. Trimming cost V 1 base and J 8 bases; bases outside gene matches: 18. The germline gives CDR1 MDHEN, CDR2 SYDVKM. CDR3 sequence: CASSLFPAQGLAWGHEQFF. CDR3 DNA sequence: TGTGCCAGCAGTTTATTCCCCGCCCAAGGACTAGCGTGGGGGCATGAGCAGTTCTTC.

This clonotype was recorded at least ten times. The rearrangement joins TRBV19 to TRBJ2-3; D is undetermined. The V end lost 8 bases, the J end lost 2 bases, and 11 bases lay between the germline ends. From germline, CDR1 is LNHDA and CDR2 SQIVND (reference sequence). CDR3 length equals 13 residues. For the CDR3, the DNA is TGTGCCAGTGCACTACAATCCACAGATACGCAGTATTTT. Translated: CASALQSTDTQYF.

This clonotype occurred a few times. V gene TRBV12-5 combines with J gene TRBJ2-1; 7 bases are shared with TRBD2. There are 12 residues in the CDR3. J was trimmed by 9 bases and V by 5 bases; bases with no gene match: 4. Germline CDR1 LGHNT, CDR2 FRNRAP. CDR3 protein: CASGPGGLEQFF. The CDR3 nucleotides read TGTGCTAGTGGTCCGGGGGGACTTGAGCAGTTCTTC.

DNA of the CDR3: TGTGCCAGCAGCCTCCAGGCTCCCGGGATCGATGAGCAGTTCTTC. The encoded protein is CASSLQAPGIDEQFF. The chain is built from TRBV2 and TRBJ2-1; D perhaps matches TRBD2 (5 bases). The CDR3 runs to 15 residues. V lost 6 bases and J 8 bases, leaving 20 bases between the germline ends. Germline values: CDR1 SNHLY, CDR2 FYNNEI.

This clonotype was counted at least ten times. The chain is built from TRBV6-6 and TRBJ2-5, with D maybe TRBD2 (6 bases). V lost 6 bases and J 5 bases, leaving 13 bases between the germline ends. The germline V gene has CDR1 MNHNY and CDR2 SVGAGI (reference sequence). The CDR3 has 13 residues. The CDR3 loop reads CASREGWLETQYF. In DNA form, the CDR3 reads TGTGCCAGCAGGGAGGGCTGGTTGGAGACCCAGTACTTC.

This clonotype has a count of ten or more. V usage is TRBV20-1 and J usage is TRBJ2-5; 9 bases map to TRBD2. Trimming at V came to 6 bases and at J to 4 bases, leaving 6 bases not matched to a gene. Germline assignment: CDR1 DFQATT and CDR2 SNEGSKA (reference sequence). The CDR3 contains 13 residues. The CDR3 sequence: CSARLAGIETQYF. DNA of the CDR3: TGCAGTGCGAGGCTAGCGGGGATAGAGACCCAGTACTTC.